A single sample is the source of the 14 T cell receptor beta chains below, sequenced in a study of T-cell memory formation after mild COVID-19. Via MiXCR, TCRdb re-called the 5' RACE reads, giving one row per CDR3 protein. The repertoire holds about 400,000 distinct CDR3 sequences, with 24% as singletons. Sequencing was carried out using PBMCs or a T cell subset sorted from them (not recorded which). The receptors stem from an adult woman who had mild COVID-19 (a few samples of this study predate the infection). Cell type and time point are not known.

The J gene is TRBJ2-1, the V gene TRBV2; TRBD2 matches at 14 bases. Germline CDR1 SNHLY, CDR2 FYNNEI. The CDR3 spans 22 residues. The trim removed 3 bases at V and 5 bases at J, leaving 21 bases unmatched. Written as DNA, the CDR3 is TGTGCCAGCAGTGATCCCTCCGGACTAGCGGGGGGCACAATGAGGCCAGACAATGAGCAGTTCTTC. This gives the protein CASSDPSGLAGGTMRPDNEQFF.

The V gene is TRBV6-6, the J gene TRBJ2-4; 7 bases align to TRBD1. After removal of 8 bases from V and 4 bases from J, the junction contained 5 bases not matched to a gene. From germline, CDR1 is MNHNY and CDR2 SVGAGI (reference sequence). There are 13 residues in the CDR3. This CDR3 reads CASGAGGKNIQYF. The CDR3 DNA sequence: TGTGCCAGCGGGGCAGGGGGAAAAAACATTCAGTACTTC.

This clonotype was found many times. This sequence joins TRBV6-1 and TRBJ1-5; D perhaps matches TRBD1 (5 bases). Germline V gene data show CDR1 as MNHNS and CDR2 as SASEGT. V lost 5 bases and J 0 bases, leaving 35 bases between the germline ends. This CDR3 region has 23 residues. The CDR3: CASSSPVKTFLGAAKYSNQPQHF. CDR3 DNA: TGTGCCAGCAGTAGTCCAGTGAAGACGTTTTTAGGGGCCGCAAAATATAGCAATCAGCCCCAGCATTTT.

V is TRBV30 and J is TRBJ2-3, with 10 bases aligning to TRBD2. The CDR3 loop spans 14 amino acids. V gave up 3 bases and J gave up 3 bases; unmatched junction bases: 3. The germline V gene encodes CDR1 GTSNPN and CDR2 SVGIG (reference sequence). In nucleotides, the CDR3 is TGTGCCTGGAGAGTAGCGGGGGGAACAGATACGCAGTATTTT. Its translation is CAWRVAGGTDTQYF.

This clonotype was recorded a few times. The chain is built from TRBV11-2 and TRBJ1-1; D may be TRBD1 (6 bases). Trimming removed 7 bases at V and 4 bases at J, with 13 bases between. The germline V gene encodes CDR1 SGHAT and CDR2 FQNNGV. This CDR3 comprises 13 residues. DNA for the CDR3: TGTGCCAGCAACTCAGGGGTAGGCACTGAAGCTTTCTTT. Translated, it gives CASNSGVGTEAFF.

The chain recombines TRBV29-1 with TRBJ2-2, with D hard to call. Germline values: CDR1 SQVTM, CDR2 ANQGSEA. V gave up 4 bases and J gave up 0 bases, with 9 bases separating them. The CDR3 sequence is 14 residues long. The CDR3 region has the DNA TGCAGCGTTGCGCCGGGCCCGAACACCGGGGAGCTGTTTTTT. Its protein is CSVAPGPNTGELFF.

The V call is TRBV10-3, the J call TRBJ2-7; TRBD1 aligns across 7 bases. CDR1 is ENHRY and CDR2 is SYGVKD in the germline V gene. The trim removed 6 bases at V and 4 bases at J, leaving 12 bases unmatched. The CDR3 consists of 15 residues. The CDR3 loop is CAISDSGQRPYEQYF. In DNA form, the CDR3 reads TGTGCCATCAGCGACTCGGGACAGCGCCCTTACGAGCAGTACTTC.

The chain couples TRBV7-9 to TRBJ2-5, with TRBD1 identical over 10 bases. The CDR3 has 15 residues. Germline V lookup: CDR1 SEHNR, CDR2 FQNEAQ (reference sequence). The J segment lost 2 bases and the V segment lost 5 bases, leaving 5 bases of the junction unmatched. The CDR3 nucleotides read TGTGCCAGCAGCCCTCTGGGACAGGGGCAAGAGACCCAGTACTTC. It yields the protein CASSPLGQGQETQYF.

This CDR3 reads CASSSRDRRDNQAFF. The CDR3 DNA is TGCGCCAGCAGCTCCCGGGACAGGCGGGACAACCAAGCTTTCTTT. The rearrangement uses TRBV5-1 and TRBJ1-1; 8 bases match TRBD1. CDR3 size: 15 residues. J gave up 9 bases and V 3 bases, and 13 bases lay outside the gene matches. The germline CDR1 and CDR2 sequences are SGHRS and YFSETQ.

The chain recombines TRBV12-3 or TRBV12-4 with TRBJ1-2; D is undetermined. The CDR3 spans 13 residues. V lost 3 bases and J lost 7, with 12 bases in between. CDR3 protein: CASSFPSGRGYTF. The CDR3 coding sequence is TGTGCCAGCAGTTTCCCAAGCGGACGTGGCTACACCTTC.

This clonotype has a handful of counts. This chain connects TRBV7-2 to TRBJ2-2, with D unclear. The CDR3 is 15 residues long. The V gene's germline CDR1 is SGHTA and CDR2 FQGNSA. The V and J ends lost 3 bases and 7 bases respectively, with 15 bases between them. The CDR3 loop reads CASSFSSSGDGELFF. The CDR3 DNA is TGTGCCAGCAGCTTCAGCTCCTCAGGTGACGGGGAGCTGTTTTTT.

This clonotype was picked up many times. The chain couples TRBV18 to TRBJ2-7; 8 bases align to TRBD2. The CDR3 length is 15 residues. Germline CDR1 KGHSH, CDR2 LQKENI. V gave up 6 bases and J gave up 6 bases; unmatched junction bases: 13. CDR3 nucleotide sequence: TGTGCCAGCTCGCAAAGCGGGAGTCATCGCGGCGAGCAGTACTTC. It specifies CASSQSGSHRGEQYF.

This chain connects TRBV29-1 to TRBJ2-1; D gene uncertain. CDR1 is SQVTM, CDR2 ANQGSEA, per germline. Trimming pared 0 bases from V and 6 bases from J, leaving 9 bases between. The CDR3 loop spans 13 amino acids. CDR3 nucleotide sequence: TGCAGCGTTGAAGAAGGCTGGGGCAATGAGCAGTTCTTC. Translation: CSVEEGWGNEQFF.

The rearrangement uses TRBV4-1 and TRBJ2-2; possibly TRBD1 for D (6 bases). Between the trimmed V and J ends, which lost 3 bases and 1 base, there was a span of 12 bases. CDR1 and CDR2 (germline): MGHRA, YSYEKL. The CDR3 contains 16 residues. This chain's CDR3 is CASSQSPGQNTGELFF. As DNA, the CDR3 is TGCGCCAGCAGCCAGTCGCCGGGACAGAACACCGGGGAGCTGTTTTTT.